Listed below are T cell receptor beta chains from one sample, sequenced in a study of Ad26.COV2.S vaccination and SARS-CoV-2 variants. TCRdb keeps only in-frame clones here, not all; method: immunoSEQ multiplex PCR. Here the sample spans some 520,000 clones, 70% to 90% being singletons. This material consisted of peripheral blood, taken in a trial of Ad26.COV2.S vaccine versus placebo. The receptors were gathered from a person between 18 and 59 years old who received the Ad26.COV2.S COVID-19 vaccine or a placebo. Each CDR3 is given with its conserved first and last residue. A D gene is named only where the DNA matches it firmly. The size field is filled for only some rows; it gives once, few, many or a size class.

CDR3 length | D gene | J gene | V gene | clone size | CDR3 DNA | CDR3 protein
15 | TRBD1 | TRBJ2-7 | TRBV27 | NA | TGTGCCAGCAGTTTCGAACCGGGACAGCTCTACGAGCAGTACTTC | CASSFEPGQLYEQYF
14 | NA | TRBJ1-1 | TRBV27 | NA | TGTGCCAGCAGGCCAAGCCAACACAGGGCCTCGGCTTTCTTT | CASRPSQHRASAFF
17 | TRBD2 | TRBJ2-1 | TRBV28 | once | TGTGCCAGCAGTTTGGGGACTAGCGGGAAAAGCTACAATGAGCAGTTCTTC | CASSLGTSGKSYNEQFF
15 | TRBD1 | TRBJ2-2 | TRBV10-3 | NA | TGTGCCATCAGTATATCAGGGGGGAACACCGGGGAGCTGTTTTTT | CAISISGGNTGELFF
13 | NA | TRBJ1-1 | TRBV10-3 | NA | TGTGCCATCAGTGGCCGGAGGAACACTGAAGCTTTCTTT | CAISGRRNTEAFF
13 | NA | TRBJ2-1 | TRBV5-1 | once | TGCGCCAGCAGCTTGGCACAGGTCCATGAGCAGTTCTTC | CASSLAQVHEQFF
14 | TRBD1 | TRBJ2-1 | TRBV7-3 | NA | TGTGCCAGCAGCCCAACCGGGACAGGGACTGAGCAGTTCTTC | CASSPTGTGTEQFF
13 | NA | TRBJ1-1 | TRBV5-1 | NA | TGCGCCAGCAGCTCCGGCATGAACACTGAAGCTTTCTTT | CASSSGMNTEAFF
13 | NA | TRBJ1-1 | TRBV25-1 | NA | TGTGCCAGCAGTGAATCGGCCCAAAAAGGGGCTTTCTTT | CASSESAQKGAFF
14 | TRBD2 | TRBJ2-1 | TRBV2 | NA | TGTGCCAGCAGTGAACTAGCGGGAGTAAATGAGCAGTTCTTC | CASSELAGVNEQFF
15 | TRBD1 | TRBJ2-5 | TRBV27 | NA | TGTGCCAGCAGTTCCGGACAGGGGAAAGCAGAGACCCAGTACTTC | CASSSGQGKAETQYF
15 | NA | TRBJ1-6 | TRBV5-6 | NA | TGTGCCAGCAGCCTCCGACCCTCCCCTAGTTCACCCCTCCACTTT | CASSLRPSPSSPLHF
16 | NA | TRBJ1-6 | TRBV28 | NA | TGTGCCAGCAGTCCCGGGGGAGGCAGAATTAATTCACCCCTCCACTTT | CASSPGGGRINSPLHF
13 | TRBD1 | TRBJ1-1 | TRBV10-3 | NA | TGTGCCATCAGGCCGGGACAGATAACTGAAGCTTTCTTT | CAIRPGQITEAFF
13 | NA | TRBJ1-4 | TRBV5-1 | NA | TGCGCCAGCAGCTTGGGACCGAATGAAAAACTGTTTTTT | CASSLGPNEKLFF
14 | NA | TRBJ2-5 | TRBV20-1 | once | TGCAGTGCTAGTGGGTCAAGGCGACAAGAGACCCAGTACTTC | CSASGSRRQETQYF
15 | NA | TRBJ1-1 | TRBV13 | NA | TGTGCCAGCAGCCAGAGAATTTTAAGACACACTGAAGCTTTCTTT | CASSQRILRHTEAFF
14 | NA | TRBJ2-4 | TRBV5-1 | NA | TGCGCCAGCAGCTTGGAGATGGACCGAAACATTCAGTACTTC | CASSLEMDRNIQYF
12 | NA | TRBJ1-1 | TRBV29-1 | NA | TGCAGCGCAGGGATGGTGAACACTGAAGCTTTCTTT | CSAGMVNTEAFF
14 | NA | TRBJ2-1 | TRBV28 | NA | TGTGCCAGCATTCTGGGGGCACTACACAATGAGCAGTTCTTC | CASILGALHNEQFF
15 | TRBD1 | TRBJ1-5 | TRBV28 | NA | TGTGCCAGCAGCCCTCGACAGGGTGGTGGTCAGCCCCAGCATTTT | CASSPRQGGGQPQHF
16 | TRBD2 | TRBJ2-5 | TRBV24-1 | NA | TGTGCCACCAGTGATCGGTCTAGCGGGATGACGGAGACCCAGTACTTC | CATSDRSSGMTETQYF
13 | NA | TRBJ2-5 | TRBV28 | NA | TGTGCCAGCAGTCCCAATGGACAAGAGACCCAGTACTTC | CASSPNGQETQYF
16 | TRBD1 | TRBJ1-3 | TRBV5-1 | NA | TGCGCCAGCAGCTTGGAAGGGACAGGGTCAGGAAACACCATATATTTT | CASSLEGTGSGNTIYF
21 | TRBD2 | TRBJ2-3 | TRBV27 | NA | TGTGCCAGCAGTTTCTTCATTTGGGACGGGACTAGCTTCCAACGCACAGATACGCAGTATTTT | CASSFFIWDGTSFQRTDTQYF
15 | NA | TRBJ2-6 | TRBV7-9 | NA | TGTGCCAGCAGCTTAGAGGGTCCTGGGGCCAACGTCCTGACTTTC | CASSLEGPGANVLTF
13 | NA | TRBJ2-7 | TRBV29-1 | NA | TGCAGCGTGATCCCGGGACGAACGGGAGAGCAGTACTTC | CSVIPGRTGEQYF
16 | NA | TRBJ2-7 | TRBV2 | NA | TGTGCCAGCAGTGAAGCGCTTCACCAGGGAGCCTACGAGCAGTACTTC | CASSEALHQGAYEQYF
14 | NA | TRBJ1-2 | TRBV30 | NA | TGTGCCTGGAGTGTACGCAGGGGAAGGGACCGATACACCTTC | CAWSVRRGRDRYTF
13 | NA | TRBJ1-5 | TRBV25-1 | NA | TGTGCCAGCAGTGAATGGGGGGCCCAGCCCCAGCATTTT | CASSEWGAQPQHF
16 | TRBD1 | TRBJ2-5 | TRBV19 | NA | TGTGCCAGTAGTACCCAGACAGGGGCTAAACAAGAGACCCAGTACTTC | CASSTQTGAKQETQYF
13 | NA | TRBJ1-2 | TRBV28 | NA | TGTGCCAGCAGTTTATTACCTGGACGGGGCTACACCTTC | CASSLLPGRGYTF